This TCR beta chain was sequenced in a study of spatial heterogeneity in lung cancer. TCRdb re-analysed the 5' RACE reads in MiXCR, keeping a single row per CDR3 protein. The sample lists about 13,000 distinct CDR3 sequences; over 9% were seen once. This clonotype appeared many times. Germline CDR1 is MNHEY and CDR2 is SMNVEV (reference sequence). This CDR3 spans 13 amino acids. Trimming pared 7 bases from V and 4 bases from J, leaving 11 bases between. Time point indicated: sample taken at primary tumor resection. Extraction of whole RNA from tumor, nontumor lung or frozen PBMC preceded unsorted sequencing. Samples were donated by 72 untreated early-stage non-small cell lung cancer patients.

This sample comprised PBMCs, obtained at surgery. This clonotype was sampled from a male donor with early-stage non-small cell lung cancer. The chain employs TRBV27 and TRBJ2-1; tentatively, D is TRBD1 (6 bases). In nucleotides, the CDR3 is TGTGCCAGCACCCCCACAGGGTACAATGAGCAGTTCTTC. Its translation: CASTPTGYNEQFF.